This T cell receptor (beta chain) was profiled in a study of blood T cell repertoires in COVID-19. The protocol was immunoSEQ multiplex PCR, while the TCRdb copy is restricted to in-frame clones and leaves out a portion. The sample yields some 350,000 clones, 90% seen once. Trimming cost V 7 bases and J 4 bases; bases outside gene matches: 16. Germline loops: CDR1 MNHEY, CDR2 SMNVEV (reference sequence). This CDR3 region has 17 residues. This clone showed up just a few times. This chain links TRBV27 with TRBJ1-5; 7 bases align to TRBD1. The source material was peripheral blood. This TCR derives from a man aged 18 to 30 with active or convalescent COVID-19. The CDR3 bases are TGTGCCAGCAATTCAGGGGGTATGCGTTTTGGTAATCAGCCCCAGCATTTT. It encodes CASNSGGMRFGNQPQHF.